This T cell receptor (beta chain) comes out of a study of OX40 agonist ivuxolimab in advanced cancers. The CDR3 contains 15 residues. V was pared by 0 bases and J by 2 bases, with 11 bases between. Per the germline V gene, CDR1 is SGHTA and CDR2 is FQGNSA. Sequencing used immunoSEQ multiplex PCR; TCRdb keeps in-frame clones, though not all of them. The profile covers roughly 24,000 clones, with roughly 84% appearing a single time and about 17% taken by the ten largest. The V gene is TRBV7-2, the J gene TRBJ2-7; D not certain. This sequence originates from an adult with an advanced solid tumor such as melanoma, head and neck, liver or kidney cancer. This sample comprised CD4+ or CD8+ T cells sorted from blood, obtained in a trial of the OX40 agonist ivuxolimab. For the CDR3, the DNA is TGTGCCAGCAGCTTAGCGGCAGACTCGGCCTACGAGCAGTACTTC. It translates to CASSLAADSAYEQYF.